The 20 T cell receptor beta chains reported below all come from one sample, sequenced in a study of T cell clonotyping in hematopoietic cell transplantation. Indicated time point: recipient sample about 28 days before transplant, after cytoreduction. Sequencing was performed with immunoSEQ multiplex PCR; in TCRdb, only in-frame clones are kept and a portion is missing. This sample has around 21,000 clones; roughly 90% occur once, and the top ten carry around 4%. The sequencing here drew on peripheral blood mononuclear cells, taken before stem cell transplant. The receptors were sampled from a man in his late teens or twenties with biphenotypic leukemia. Some clones in this sample may be carry-over from other donors' samples.

The chain joins TRBV1 to TRBJ2-7; TRBD1, the D gene given by the table, was not confirmed from the DNA. TRBV1 is a pseudogene segment. The CDR3 has 13 amino acids. This CDR3 reads CTSSQGRYAEQYF. The CDR3 coding sequence is TGCACCAGCAGCCAGGGCCGGTACGCCGAGCAGTACTTC.

V is TRBV7-9 and J is TRBJ1-2, with D maybe TRBD1 (5 bases). Trimming cost V 3 bases and J 8 bases, with 13 bases left between them. This CDR3 region has 13 residues. CDR1 is SEHNR and CDR2 is FQNEAQ in the germline V gene (reference sequence). The CDR3 is CASSFWGVEGYTF. CDR3 in DNA: TGTGCCAGCAGCTTCTGGGGGGTGGAGGGCTACACCTTC.

The chain employs TRBV7-2 and TRBJ2-3; the D is unclear. In germline, CDR1 is SGHTA, CDR2 FQGNSA. The CDR3 has 16 amino acids. V was clipped by 0 bases and J by 1 base, with 11 bases between them. CDR3 sequence reads: CASSLAPSMGTDTQYF. The DNA for the CDR3 is TGTGCCAGCAGCTTAGCCCCCTCGATGGGCACAGATACGCAGTATTTT.

The chain is built from TRBV7-7 and TRBJ1-2; D gene uncertain. Germline CDR1 is SSHAT and CDR2 is FNYEAQ (reference sequence). The CDR3 totals 15 residues. With 3 bases removed from V and 2 bases from J, the gap between germline ends came to 13 bases. CDR3 in DNA: TGTGCCAGCAGCTTTCGTTTACCCTCAAACTATGGCTACACCTTC. Encoded protein: CASSFRLPSNYGYTF.

This clone was found once. The gene calls are TRBV19 and TRBJ2-7; D is possibly TRBD1 or TRBD2 (5 bases each). Trimming shortened V by 0 bases and J by 3 bases, and 12 bases separated the two germline ends. In germline, CDR1 is LNHDA, CDR2 SQIVND (reference sequence). The length of the CDR3 is 15 residues. CDR3 in amino acids: CASSIDLGTNYEQYF. The CDR3 DNA follows: TGTGCCAGTAGTATAGATCTAGGGACCAACTACGAGCAGTACTTC.

This chain uses TRBV5-6 with TRBJ1-2; unclear D gene. The V end lost 4 bases, the J end lost 8 bases, and 12 bases lay between the germline ends. The CDR3 is 12 amino acids. Germline V CDR1 and CDR2: SGHDT, YYEEEE. As DNA, the CDR3 is TGTGCCAGCAGCACAACCAGAGAGGGCTACACCTTC. Protein: CASSTTREGYTF.

The table lists this clone with a count of one. CDR3: CASSLSGLREAFF. In DNA form, the CDR3 reads TGTGCCAGCAGCTTGTCTGGGCTGAGGGAAGCTTTCTTT. The rearrangement uses TRBV5-4 and TRBJ1-1; D remains ambiguous. The CDR3 extends over 13 amino acids. CDR1 SGHNT and CDR2 YYREEE come from the germline V gene (reference sequence). V lost 1 base and J 8 bases, leaving 12 bases between the germline ends.

This clone is a singleton in its sample. The chain combines TRBV11-2 with TRBJ2-7, with TRBD1 identical over 7 bases. CDR3 length: 16 residues. CDR1 is SGHAT, CDR2 FQNNGV, per germline. The V segment lost 1 base and the J segment 4 bases; nucleotides outside the gene matches: 10. The CDR3 nucleotides are TGTGCCAGCAGCTTAGGGCACAGGGGTCTGGAATACGAGCAGTACTTC. Its protein is CASSLGHRGLEYEQYF. The full variable domain, with the rest looked up from reference TRBV11-2 and TRBJ2-7, is EAGVAQSPRYKIIEKRQSVAFWCNPISGHATLYWYQQILGQGPKLLIQFQNNGVVDDSQLPKDRFSAERLKGVDSTLKIQPAKLEDSAVYLCASSLGHRGLEYEQYFGPGTRLTVT.

This chain links TRBV5-6 with TRBJ2-7; D call uncertain. This CDR3 is 13 amino acids long. Germline values: CDR1 SGHDT, CDR2 YYEEEE. The V end lost 2 bases, the J end lost 5 bases, and 11 bases lay between the germline ends. CDR3 amino acids: CASSFTLSNEQYF. The CDR3 coding sequence is TGTGCCAGCAGCTTCACCTTATCCAACGAGCAGTACTTC.

This clone was recorded a few times. The gene calls are TRBV19 and TRBJ2-2; 9 bases are shared with TRBD2. J was trimmed by 2 bases and V by 3 bases; bases with no gene match: 4. Germline CDR1 LNHDA, CDR2 SQIVND (reference sequence). There are 16 residues in the CDR3. In DNA form, the CDR3 reads TGTGCCAGTAGTATTTTAGCGGGGGATAACACCGGGGAGCTGTTTTTT. Protein sequence: CASSILAGDNTGELFF. Using reference TRBV19 and TRBJ2-2 for the parts outside the CDR3, the full variable domain is DGGITQSPKYLFRKEGQNVTLSCEQNLNHDAMYWYRQDPGQGLRLIYYSQIVNDFQKGDIAEGYSVSREKKESFPLTVTSAQKNPTAFYLCASSILAGDNTGELFFGEGSRLTVL.

The chain couples TRBV6-1 to TRBJ2-1, with 8 bases identical to TRBD2. V shed 10 bases and J 4 bases; nucleotides not matched to a gene: 9. Germline CDR1 MNHNS, CDR2 SASEGT. The CDR3 is made up of 14 amino acids. The CDR3 protein is CATLERGLYNEQFF. CDR3 sequence (DNA): TGTGCCACCTTAGAGCGGGGGCTTTACAATGAGCAGTTCTTC.

The chain has TRBV27 and TRBJ2-2; the D is unclear. Trimming pared 5 bases from V and 4 bases from J, leaving 8 bases between. This CDR3 region has 13 residues. Germline V CDR1 and CDR2: MNHEY, SMNVEV (reference sequence). As DNA, the CDR3 is TGTGCCAGCAGTGTTGGGCTCACCGGGGAGCTGTTTTTT. Its translation is CASSVGLTGELFF.

This clone was recorded a few times. This chain uses TRBV5-6 with TRBJ2-2, with 7 bases lining up with TRBD1. Germline CDR1 SGHDT, CDR2 YYEEEE. V lost 5 bases and J lost 1; bases outside the gene matches: 5. The CDR3 runs 15 residues. The CDR3 coding sequence is TGTGCCAGCAGACCAAGACAGGGGAACACCGGGGAGCTGTTTTTT. It is translated as CASRPRQGNTGELFF.

This clone was picked up a small number of times. This chain joins TRBV4-1 and TRBJ1-2; tentative D call: TRBD1 (5 bases). V shed 5 bases and J shed 6 bases, with 10 bases lying between them. Germline CDR1 and CDR2: MGHRA and YSYEKL. This CDR3 is 12 amino acids long. CDR3 nucleotides: TGCGCCAGCAGCGGGGGGGGAGATGGCTACACCTTC. Protein sequence: CASSGGGDGYTF.

The chain has TRBV15 and TRBJ2-5; 7 bases match TRBD2. CDR1 is LNHNV and CDR2 is YYDKDF in the germline V gene (reference sequence). With 0 bases clipped from V and 5 bases from J, the junction kept 9 bases outside the gene matches. The CDR3 extends over 16 amino acids. CDR3 in amino acids: CATSRDTAGEGETQYF. The DNA of the CDR3 is TGTGCCACCAGCAGAGATACGGCGGGAGAAGGGGAGACCCAGTACTTC.

The J gene is TRBJ2-7, the V gene TRBV21-1. TRBV21-1 is a pseudogene segment. The length of the CDR3 is 12 residues. The CDR3 spells CASSPLGAEQYF. DNA of the CDR3: TGTGCCAGCAGCCCCCTGGGTGCCGAGCAGTACTTC.

This sequence joins TRBV4-2 and TRBJ1-2; 9 bases map to TRBD1. The junction had 4 bases not matched to a gene; V was cut back by 3 bases and J by 2 bases. Germline loops: CDR1 LGHNA, CDR2 YNFKEQ. This CDR3 comprises 15 residues. CDR3 amino acids: CASSHHRGRNYGYTF. The CDR3 DNA sequence: TGTGCCAGCAGCCACCACAGGGGGCGAAACTATGGCTACACCTTC.

The J gene is TRBJ1-1, the V gene TRBV27, with 7 nucleotides matching TRBD1. The germline V gene encodes CDR1 MNHEY and CDR2 SMNVEV (reference sequence). The CDR3 extends over 15 amino acids. V shed 5 bases, J shed 0 bases, and the junction held 6 bases outside the gene matches. The CDR3 sequence is CASSPRQGLNTEAFF. CDR3 DNA: TGTGCCAGCAGTCCTAGACAGGGATTGAACACTGAAGCTTTCTTT.

The V gene is TRBV11-2, the J gene TRBJ2-7, with D maybe TRBD2 (6 bases). V was shortened by 5 bases and J by 2 bases, with 10 bases between the two germline ends. This CDR3 comprises 13 residues. Germline CDR1 SGHAT, CDR2 FQNNGV. This CDR3 reads CASSTTRTYEQYF. Here the CDR3 DNA reads TGTGCCAGCAGCACGACTAGAACCTACGAGCAGTACTTC.

This sequence joins TRBV11-2 and TRBJ2-1; 12 bases line up with TRBD2. The V and J ends lost 5 bases and 7 bases, in that order; junction bases with no gene match: 9. This CDR3 comprises 16 residues. CDR1 and CDR2 from the germline V gene are SGHAT and FQNNGV. The CDR3 sequence: CASSPRLAGDRNEQFF. The DNA for the CDR3 is TGTGCCAGCAGCCCGCGACTAGCGGGAGATCGTAATGAGCAGTTCTTC.